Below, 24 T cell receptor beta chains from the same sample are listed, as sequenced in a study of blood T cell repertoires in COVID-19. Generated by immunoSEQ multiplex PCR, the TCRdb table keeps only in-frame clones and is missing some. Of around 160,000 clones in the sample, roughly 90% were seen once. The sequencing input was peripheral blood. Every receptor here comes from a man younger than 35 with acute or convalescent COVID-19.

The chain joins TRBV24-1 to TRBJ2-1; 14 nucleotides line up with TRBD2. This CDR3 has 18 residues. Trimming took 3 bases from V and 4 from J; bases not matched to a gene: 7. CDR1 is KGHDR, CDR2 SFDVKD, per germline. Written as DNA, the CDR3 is TGTGCCACCAGTGATCCCGGACTAGCGGGAGGCATGTACAATGAGCAGTTCTTC. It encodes CATSDPGLAGGMYNEQFF.

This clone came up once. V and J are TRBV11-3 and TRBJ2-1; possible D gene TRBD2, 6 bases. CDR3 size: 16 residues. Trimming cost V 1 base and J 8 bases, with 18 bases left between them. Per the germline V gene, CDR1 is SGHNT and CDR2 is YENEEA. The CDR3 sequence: CASSLVRDSRDDEQFF. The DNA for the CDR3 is TGTGCCAGCAGCTTAGTAAGGGACTCGCGAGACGATGAGCAGTTCTTC. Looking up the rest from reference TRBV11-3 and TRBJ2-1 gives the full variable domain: EAGVVQSPRYKIIEKKQPVAFWCNPISGHNTLYWYLQNLGQGPELLIRYENEEAVDDSQLPKDRFSAERLKGVDSTLKIQPAELGDSAVYLCASSLVRDSRDDEQFFGPGTRLTVL.

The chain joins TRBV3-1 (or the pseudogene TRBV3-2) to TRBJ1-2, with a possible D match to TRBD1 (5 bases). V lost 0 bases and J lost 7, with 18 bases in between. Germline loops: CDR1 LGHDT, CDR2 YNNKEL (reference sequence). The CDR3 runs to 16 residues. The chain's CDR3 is CASSQEGLRAGGGYTF. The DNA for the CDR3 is TGTGCCAGCAGCCAAGAAGGGCTCAGGGCCGGGGGTGGCTACACCTTC.

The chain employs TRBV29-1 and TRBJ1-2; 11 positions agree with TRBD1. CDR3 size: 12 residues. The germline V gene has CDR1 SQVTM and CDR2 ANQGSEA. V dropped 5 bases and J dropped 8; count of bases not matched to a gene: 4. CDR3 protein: CSVSDRGPGYTF. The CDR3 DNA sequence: TGCAGCGTTTCGGACAGGGGGCCGGGCTACACCTTC.

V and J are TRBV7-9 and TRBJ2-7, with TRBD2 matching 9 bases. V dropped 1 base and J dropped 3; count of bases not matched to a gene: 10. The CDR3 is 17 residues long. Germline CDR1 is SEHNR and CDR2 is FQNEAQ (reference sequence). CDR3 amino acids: CASSLVSSGASNYEQYF. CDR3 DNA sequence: TGTGCCAGCAGCTTAGTATCTAGCGGGGCGTCGAACTACGAGCAGTACTTC.

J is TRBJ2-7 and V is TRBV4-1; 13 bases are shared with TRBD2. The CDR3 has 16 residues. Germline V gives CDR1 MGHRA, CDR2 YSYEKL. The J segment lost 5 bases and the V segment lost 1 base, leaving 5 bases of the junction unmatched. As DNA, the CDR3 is TGCGCCAGCAGCCAAGGGGGACTAGCGGGACTCAACGAGCAGTACTTC. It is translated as CASSQGGLAGLNEQYF.

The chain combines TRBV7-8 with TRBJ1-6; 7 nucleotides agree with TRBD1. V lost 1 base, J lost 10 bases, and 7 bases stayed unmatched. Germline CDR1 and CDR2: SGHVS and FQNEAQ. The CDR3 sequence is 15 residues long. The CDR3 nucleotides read TGTGCCAGCAGCTTAGACCTACAGGGGATCTCACCCCTCCACTTT. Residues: CASSLDLQGISPLHF.

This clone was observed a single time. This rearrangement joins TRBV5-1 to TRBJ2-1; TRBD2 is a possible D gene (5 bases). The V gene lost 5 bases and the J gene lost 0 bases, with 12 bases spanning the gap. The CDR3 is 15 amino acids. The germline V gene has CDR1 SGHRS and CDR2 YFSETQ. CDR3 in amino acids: CASRLARSSYNEQFF. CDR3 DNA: TGCGCCAGCAGGTTAGCGAGGAGCTCCTACAATGAGCAGTTCTTC.

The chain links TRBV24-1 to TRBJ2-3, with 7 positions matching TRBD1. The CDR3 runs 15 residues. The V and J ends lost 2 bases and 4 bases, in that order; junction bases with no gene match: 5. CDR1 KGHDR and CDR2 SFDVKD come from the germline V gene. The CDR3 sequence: CATSDSTGDADTQYF. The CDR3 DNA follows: TGTGCCACCAGTGATTCCACAGGGGACGCAGATACGCAGTATTTT.

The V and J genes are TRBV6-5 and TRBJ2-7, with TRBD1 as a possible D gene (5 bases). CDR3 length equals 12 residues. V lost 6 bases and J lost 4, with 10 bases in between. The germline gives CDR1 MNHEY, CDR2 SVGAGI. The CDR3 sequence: CASSSTAYEQYF. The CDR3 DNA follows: TGTGCCAGCAGCTCGACAGCATACGAGCAGTACTTC.

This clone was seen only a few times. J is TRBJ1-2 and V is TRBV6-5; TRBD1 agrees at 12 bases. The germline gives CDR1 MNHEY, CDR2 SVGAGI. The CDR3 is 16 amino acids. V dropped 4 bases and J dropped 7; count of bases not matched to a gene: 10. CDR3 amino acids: CASSFLGTGGRSGYTF. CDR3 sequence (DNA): TGTGCCAGCAGTTTCCTAGGGACAGGGGGCCGGAGTGGCTACACCTTC.

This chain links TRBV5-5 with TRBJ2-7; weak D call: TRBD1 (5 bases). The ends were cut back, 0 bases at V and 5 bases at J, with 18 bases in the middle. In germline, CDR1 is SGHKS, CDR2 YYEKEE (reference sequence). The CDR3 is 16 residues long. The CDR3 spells CASSLEMGRANDEQYF. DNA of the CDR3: TGTGCCAGCAGCTTGGAAATGGGCAGGGCGAACGACGAGCAGTACTTC.

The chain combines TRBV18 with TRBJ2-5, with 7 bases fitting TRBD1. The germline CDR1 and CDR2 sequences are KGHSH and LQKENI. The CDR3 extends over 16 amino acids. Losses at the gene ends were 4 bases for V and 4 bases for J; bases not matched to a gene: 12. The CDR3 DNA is TGTGCCAGCTCACATTTACCCGGGACAGCTGTAGAGACCCAGTACTTC. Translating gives CASSHLPGTAVETQYF.

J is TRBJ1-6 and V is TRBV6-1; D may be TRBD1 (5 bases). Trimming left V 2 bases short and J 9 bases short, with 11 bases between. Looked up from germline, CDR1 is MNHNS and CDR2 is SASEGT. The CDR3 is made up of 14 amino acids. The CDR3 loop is CASSERITGSPLHF. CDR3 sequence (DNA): TGTGCCAGCAGTGAACGAATCACAGGTTCACCCCTCCACTTT.

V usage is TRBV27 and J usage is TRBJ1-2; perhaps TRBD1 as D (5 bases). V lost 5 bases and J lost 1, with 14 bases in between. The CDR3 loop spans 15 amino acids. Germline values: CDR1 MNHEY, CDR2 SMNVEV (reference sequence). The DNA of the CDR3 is TGTGCCAGCAGTATCCGGGGGAGGGTTAACTATGGCTACACCTTC. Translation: CASSIRGRVNYGYTF.

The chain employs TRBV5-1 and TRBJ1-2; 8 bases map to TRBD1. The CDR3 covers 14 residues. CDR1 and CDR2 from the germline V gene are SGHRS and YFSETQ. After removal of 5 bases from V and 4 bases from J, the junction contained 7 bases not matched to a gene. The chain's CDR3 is CASSGTGGSYGYTF. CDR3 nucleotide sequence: TGCGCCAGCAGTGGGACAGGAGGGTCCTATGGCTACACCTTC.

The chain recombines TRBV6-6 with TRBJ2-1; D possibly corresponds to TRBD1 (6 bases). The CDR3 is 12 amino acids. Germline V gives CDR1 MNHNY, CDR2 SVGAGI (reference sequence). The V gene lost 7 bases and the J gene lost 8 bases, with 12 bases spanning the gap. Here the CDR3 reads CASTLTGDEQFF. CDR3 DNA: TGTGCCAGCACCTTGACAGGAGATGAGCAGTTCTTC.

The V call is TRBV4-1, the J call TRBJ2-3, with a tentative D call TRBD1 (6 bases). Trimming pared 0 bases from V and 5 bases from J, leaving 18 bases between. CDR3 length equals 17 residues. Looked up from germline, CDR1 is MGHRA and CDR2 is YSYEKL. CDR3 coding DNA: TGCGCCAGCAGCCAAGATCGGAGAGGGGGTTTTGGAGATACGCAGTATTTT. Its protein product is CASSQDRRGGFGDTQYF.

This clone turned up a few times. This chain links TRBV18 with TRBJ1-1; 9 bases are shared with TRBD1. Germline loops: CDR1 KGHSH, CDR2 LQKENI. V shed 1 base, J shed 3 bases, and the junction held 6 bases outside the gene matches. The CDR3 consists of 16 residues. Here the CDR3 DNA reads TGTGCCAGCTCACCACTAGGAACAGGGGGCTACACTGAAGCTTTCTTT. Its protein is CASSPLGTGGYTEAFF.

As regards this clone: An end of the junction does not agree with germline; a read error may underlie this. In nucleotides, the CDR3 is TGTGCCAGCAGACCTACGACAGGGGCCGCGGACGAACAGTACTTC. It encodes CASRPTTGAADEQYF. The chain links TRBV13 to TRBJ2-7, with 8 positions matching TRBD1. The germline V gene encodes CDR1 PRHDT and CDR2 FYEKMQ (reference sequence). The CDR3 sequence is 15 residues long.

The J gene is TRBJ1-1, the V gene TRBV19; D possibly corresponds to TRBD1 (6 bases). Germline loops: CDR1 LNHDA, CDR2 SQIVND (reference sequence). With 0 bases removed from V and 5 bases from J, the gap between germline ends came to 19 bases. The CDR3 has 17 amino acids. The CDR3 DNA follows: TGTGCCAGTAGTATAGATCGGGTACTCCAGGGGCCGACTGAAGCTTTCTTT. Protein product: CASSIDRVLQGPTEAFF.

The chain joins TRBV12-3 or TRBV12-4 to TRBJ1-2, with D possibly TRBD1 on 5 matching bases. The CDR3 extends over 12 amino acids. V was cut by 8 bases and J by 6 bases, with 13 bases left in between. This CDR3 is CASGQTAHGYTF. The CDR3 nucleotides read TGTGCCAGCGGCCAGACAGCTCATGGCTACACCTTC.

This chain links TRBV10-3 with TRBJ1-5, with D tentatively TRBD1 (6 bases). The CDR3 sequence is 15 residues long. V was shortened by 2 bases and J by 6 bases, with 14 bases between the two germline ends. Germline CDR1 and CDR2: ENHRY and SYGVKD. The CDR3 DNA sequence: TGTGCCATCAGTGAGCAGGGGCCACAGGGTCAGCCCCAGCATTTT. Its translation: CAISEQGPQGQPQHF.

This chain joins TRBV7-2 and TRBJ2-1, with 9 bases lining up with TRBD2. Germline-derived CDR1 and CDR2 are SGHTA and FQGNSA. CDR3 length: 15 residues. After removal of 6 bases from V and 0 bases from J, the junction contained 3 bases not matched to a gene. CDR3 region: CASRVSGSSYNEQFF. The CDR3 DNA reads TGTGCCAGCAGAGTTAGCGGGAGCTCCTACAATGAGCAGTTCTTC.